Below, 9 T cell receptor beta chains from the same sample are listed, as sequenced in a study of blood T cell repertoires in COVID-19. Produced via immunoSEQ multiplex PCR; TCRdb's table is partial and in-frame only. Altogether 150,000 or so clones are present, 85% being singletons, with the ten largest covering around 3.2%. Specimen: peripheral blood. The receptors stem from a human donor with acute or convalescent COVID-19. The donor label of this sample is uncertain.

The CDR3 is CASSLYGTGSNQPQHF. The CDR3 coding sequence is TGTGCCAGCAGTTTATATGGGACAGGGAGCAATCAGCCCCAGCATTTT. V usage is TRBV28 and J usage is TRBJ1-5, with 9 bases matching TRBD1. The CDR3 length is 16 residues. J gave up 1 base and V 1 base, and 2 bases lay outside the gene matches. Looked up from germline, CDR1 is MDHEN and CDR2 is SYDVKM. The variable domain in full, completed from reference TRBV28 and TRBJ1-5, reads DVKVTQSSRYLVKRTGEKVFLECVQDMDHENMFWYRQDPGLGLRLIYFSYDVKMKEKGDIPEGYSVSREKKERFSLILESASTNQTSMYLCASSLYGTGSNQPQHFGDGTRLSIL.

The chain carries TRBV11-2 and TRBJ1-3; 7 positions agree with TRBD1. CDR1 and CDR2 (germline): SGHAT, FQNNGV. The CDR3 runs 19 residues. V lost 1 base to trimming and J lost 0 bases; unmatched junction nucleotides: 12. This chain's CDR3 is CASSLALSTGSYSGNTIYF. Written as DNA, the CDR3 is TGTGCCAGCAGCTTAGCTCTCTCGACAGGGAGCTACTCTGGAAACACCATATATTTT.

This chain connects TRBV30 to TRBJ1-5; D ambiguous. Trimming pared 5 bases from V and 1 base from J, leaving 9 bases between. This CDR3 has 13 residues. The V gene's germline CDR1 is GTSNPN and CDR2 SVGIG (reference sequence). DNA for the CDR3: TGTGCCTGGTCCCAGAACAGCAATCAGCCCCAGCATTTT. Translating it yields CAWSQNSNQPQHF.

This clone has only one observation. This sequence joins TRBV24-1 and TRBJ1-5; perhaps TRBD1 as D (5 bases). V was shortened by 11 bases and J by 5 bases, with 15 bases between the two germline ends. CDR3 length: 13 amino acids. Germline V gene sequence: CDR1 KGHDR, CDR2 SFDVKD. CDR3 in DNA: TGTGCCATCACATCCGGAGGGGATCAGCCCCAGCATTTT. Its translation is CAITSGGDQPQHF.

The V call is TRBV30, the J call TRBJ1-4, with D perhaps TRBD1 (5 bases). Germline values: CDR1 GTSNPN, CDR2 SVGIG (reference sequence). The CDR3 loop spans 14 amino acids. Trimming stripped 0 bases from V and 2 bases from J, with 7 bases between. CDR3 nucleotides: TGTGCCTGGAGTGTATGGGGCACTAATGAAAAACTGTTTTTT. Amino acid sequence: CAWSVWGTNEKLFF.

The CDR3 nucleotides are TGTGCCAGCAGCGGGGGTAACAGGGAAGCGAACACCGGGGAGCTGTTTTTT. Translating it yields CASSGGNREANTGELFF. The chain joins TRBV9 to TRBJ2-2; tentative D call: TRBD1 (6 bases). Trimming shortened V by 3 bases and J by 0 bases, and 15 bases separated the two germline ends. Germline V lookup: CDR1 SGDLS, CDR2 YYNGEE. The CDR3 covers 17 residues.

The chain uses TRBV27 and TRBJ2-3, with TRBD2 identical over 10 bases. This CDR3 has 15 residues. The junction had 10 bases not matched to a gene; V was cut back by 6 bases and J by 7 bases. Germline loops: CDR1 MNHEY, CDR2 SMNVEV (reference sequence). CDR3 sequence: CASRSLAGGSNTQYF. CDR3 bases: TGTGCCAGCAGATCATTAGCGGGGGGCTCGAATACGCAGTATTTT.

This chain uses TRBV3-1 (or the pseudogene TRBV3-2) with TRBJ2-2; no firm D call. V was trimmed by 4 bases and J by 8 bases, leaving 17 bases between them. This CDR3 has 15 residues. Germline lookup yields CDR1 LGHDT and CDR2 YNNKEL (reference sequence). The CDR3 region is CASSPRGLDEGELFF. The CDR3 region has the DNA TGTGCCAGCAGCCCCCGCGGTTTGGATGAGGGGGAGCTGTTTTTT.

This clone was observed a handful of times. The V and J genes are TRBV7-2 and TRBJ2-1; 8 nucleotides align to TRBD2. The CDR3 is 18 residues long. V shed 5 bases and J 12 bases; nucleotides not matched to a gene: 24. The germline CDR1 and CDR2 sequences are SGHTA and FQGNSA. For the CDR3, the DNA is TGTGCCAGCAGCATCATACCCCCCGGACAGTTTCGGGAGGGGGGGCAGTTCTTC. It specifies CASSIIPPGQFREGGQFF.